A selection of T cell receptor beta chains follows, all from one sample in a study of cytomegalovirus exposure and HLA in healthy donors. The data were produced by immunoSEQ multiplex PCR, yet TCRdb's version contains in-frame clones alone and is incomplete. Seen here are roughly 110,000 clones, over 70% observed once, and the top ten hold roughly 0.79%. The sequencing sample was made of PBMCs. All receptors derive from a boy aged 10-17 years in good health and CMV-seronegative. The CDR3 runs from the conserved cysteine through the conserved F or W.

V gene,J gene,CDR3 protein
TRBV5-1,TRBJ2-2,CASSLASSTGELFF
TRBV30,TRBJ1-1,CACGQGTGNTEAFF
TRBV5-1,TRBJ2-1,CASSSAGSRSSYNEQFF
TRBV9,TRBJ1-1,CASSGQGAGTEAFF
TRBV19,TRBJ1-2,CASSIRVANYGYTF
TRBV7-9,TRBJ1-1,CASSPFGHTEAFF
TRBV9,TRBJ1-2,CASSVAGGKEYGYTF
TRBV2,TRBJ2-7,CASGPLEQYF
TRBV4-1,TRBJ1-4,CASSSKSTGGGNEKLFF
TRBV30,.,CAWSTQGTREQYF
TRBV28,TRBJ1-3,CASSSPTGLSSGNTIYF
TRBV10-3,TRBJ2-1,CAISESGGRASYNEQFF
TRBV4-3,TRBJ2-7,CASSQGRTTGREQYF
TRBV2,TRBJ1-5,CASSDYDRGGANQPQHF
TRBV13,TRBJ2-1,CASTPDWNNEQFF
TRBV4-1,TRBJ2-1,CASSQDSVSGGASSYNEQFF
TRBV5-4,TRBJ2-7,CASKSGTETSEQYF
TRBV7-9,TRBJ1-1,CASSLARGTNTEAFF
TRBV28,TRBJ1-5,CASSLARWSNQPQHF
TRBV30,TRBJ1-6,CAWSVELDNSPLHF
TRBV28,TRBJ2-7,CASSSPGGRDEQYF
TRBV6-1,TRBJ2-5,CASSEVRDRGTQYF
TRBV27,TRBJ1-1,CASSSRDRHTEAFF
TRBV27,TRBJ1-2,CASSLSVKTGQGIYGYTF
TRBV5-1,TRBJ1-4,CASSFGSNEKLFF
TRBV10-3,TRBJ2-5,CAISESGTSDIETQYF
TRBV19,TRBJ1-4,CASRWTGGREKLFF
TRBV30,TRBJ1-1,CAWRQGVTEAFF
TRBV11-3,TRBJ1-1,CASSQEPGNAAFF
TRBV5-1,TRBJ2-2,CASSSHLAGLGGELFF
TRBV5-8,TRBJ2-2,CASSFDRVNTGELFF
TRBV11-2,TRBJ2-5,CASSPKGHFVEETQYF
TRBV10-3,TRBJ1-2,CATVGTDSYGYTF
TRBV19,TRBJ2-7,CASSTGLAYEQYF
TRBV13,TRBJ2-7,CASSEWARTYEQYF
TRBV7-2,TRBJ2-2,CASSPHGGWNTGELFF
TRBV28,TRBJ2-7,CASSLLLEGSQFGEQYF
TRBV27,TRBJ2-3,CASSPTLGGISTDTQYF
TRBV6-6,TRBJ1-1,CASEQGPSHFNTEAFF
TRBV6-6,TRBJ2-3,CASSYFLVGDTQYF
TRBV2,TRBJ1-1,CAGRTGNGYTEAFF
TRBV4-2,TRBJ1-3,CASSQDLQAGNTIYF
TRBV7-2,TRBJ1-2,CASGDRGFWYGYTF
TRBV27,TRBJ2-7,CASSIGTFYEQYF
TRBV5-4,TRBJ2-1,CASNDLQGGNEQFF
TRBV5-6,TRBJ1-2,CASRSPQGNGYTF
TRBV28,TRBJ2-2,CASSLTGFNTGELFF
TRBV7-9,TRBJ1-1,CASSPGGGIQFEAFF
TRBV25-1,TRBJ2-1,CASMRGPYNEQFF
TRBV7-2,TRBJ2-7,CASSPEAYEQYF
TRBV5-4,TRBJ2-5,CASSAAGANQETQYF
TRBV4-1,TRBJ1-6,CASSRPDRGGSSPLHF